The clone carrying this T cell receptor beta chain was seen a few times. The antigen remains unidentified. A J-beta primer mix and a sample-barcoded 5' primer were used in a second PCR of roughly 6 to 12 cycles. Every cDNA was tagged by a template-switch adaptor with 12 random nucleotides. TCRdb re-derived calls from the 5' RACE reads in MiXCR, one entry per CDR3 protein. The sample yields roughly 2 million distinct CDR3 sequences, about 50% seen once. The entry originates in a study of blood T cells in healthy people across ages. The study's findings and limits: Older age coincided with a roughly linear decline in TCR beta diversity per million T cells.

V dropped 5 bases and J dropped 0 bases, with 14 bases sitting between them. Germline CDR1 reads SGHVS; CDR2 reads FQNEAQ. This CDR3 contains 15 residues. Caucasian individuals from Russia who were healthy and aged 6 to 90 acted as donors. The sample taken for sequencing was blood. The chain couples TRBV7-8 to TRBJ2-7; perhaps TRBD2 as D (6 bases). The clonotype comes from a woman aged 35 to 49 in good health. The CDR3 sequence: CASSPDGGSSYEQYF. CDR3 DNA: TGTGCCAGCAGCCCCGATGGAGGGAGCTCCTACGAGCAGTACTTC.